Following are 2 T cell receptor beta chains from one sample sequenced in a study of blood T cells in healthy people across ages. Then a second PCR, running about 6 to 12 cycles, was carried out with a sample-barcoded 5' primer and a J-beta primer mix. From the 5' RACE reads, TCRdb called clonotypes with MiXCR, one entry per CDR3 protein. Of 550,000 to 800,000 distinct CDR3 sequences in the sample, under 25% were seen once. Sequenced input: blood. Receptor source: a man between 65 and 85 years old in good health.

This clonotype turned up a few times. This chain uses TRBV14 with TRBJ2-2; D uncertain. Germline-derived CDR1 and CDR2 are SGHDN and FVKESK. V was trimmed by 2 bases and J by 6 bases, leaving 4 bases between them. This CDR3 comprises 12 residues. CDR3 nucleotides: TGTGCCAGCAGCCAACGACCCGGGGAGCTGTTTTTT. This translates into CASSQRPGELFF.

This clonotype was detected a few times. The junction does not match germline at one end; this may be a read error. The chain employs TRBV4-3 and TRBJ2-5; no definite D call. Germline V CDR1 and CDR2: LGHNA, YSLEER. The CDR3 length is 14 residues. CDR3 loop: CASSQGSDHETQYF. DNA for the CDR3: TGCGCCAGCAGCCAAGGGAGCGACCACGAGACCCAGTACTTC.